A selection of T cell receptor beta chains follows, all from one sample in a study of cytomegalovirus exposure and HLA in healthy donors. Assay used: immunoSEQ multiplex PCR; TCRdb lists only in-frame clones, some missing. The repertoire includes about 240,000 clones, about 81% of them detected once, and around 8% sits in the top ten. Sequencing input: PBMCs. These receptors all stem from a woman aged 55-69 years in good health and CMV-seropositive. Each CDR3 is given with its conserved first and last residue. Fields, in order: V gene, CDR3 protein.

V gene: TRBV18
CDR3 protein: CASSPNRDETQYF

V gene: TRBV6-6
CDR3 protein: CASTFSGQGQVGGYTF

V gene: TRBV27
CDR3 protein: CASSLRWNTEAFF

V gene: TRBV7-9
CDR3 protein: CASSLIISTDTQYF

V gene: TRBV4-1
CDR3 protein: CASSPLRRGDTEAFF

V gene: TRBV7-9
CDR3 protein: CASRTWTSGYTLTSNEQFF

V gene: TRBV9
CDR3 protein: CASSPVQPLDTQYF

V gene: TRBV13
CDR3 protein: CASSEQRGRGTEAFF

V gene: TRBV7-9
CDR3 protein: CSSSHSLAVVGGTQYF

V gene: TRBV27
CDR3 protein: CASSSPGTGRKETQYF

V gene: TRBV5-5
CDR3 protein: CASSQSHEQYF

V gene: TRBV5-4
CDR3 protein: CASSLGLNVAGELFF

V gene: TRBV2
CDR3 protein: CASSEAEAGGPREQFF

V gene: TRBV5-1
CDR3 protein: CASSISGTGGYGYTF

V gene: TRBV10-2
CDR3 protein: CASSPTGYEQYF

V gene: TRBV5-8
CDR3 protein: CASSMTDHAAFF

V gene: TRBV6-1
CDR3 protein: CASSEIRDRFGLGNQPQHF

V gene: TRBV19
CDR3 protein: CASSRTGLAGGPVEQFF

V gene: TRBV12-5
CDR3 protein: CHHGGAKMGYTF

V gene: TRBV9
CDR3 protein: CASSPILISSGNTIYF

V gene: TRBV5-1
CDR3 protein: CASSLRRLAGEGARSEQFF

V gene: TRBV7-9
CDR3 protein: CASSAFGGGEKLFF

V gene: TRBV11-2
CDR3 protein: CASSLYQTGGLANYGYTF

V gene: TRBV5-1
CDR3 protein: CASSSGTSGGGEQFF

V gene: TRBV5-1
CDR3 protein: CASSWGTEPNQPQHF

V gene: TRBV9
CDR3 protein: CASSPLLSPNTGELFF

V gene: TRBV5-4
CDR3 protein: CASRLEGTDTQYF

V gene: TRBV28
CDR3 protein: CASSQGYEQYF

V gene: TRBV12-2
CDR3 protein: CASRLRPGQGNTEAFF

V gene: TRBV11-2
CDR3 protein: CASSRDRGSNQPQHF

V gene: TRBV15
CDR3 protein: CATSGRLAGVEQFF

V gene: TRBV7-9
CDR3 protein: CASSLVSGMADF